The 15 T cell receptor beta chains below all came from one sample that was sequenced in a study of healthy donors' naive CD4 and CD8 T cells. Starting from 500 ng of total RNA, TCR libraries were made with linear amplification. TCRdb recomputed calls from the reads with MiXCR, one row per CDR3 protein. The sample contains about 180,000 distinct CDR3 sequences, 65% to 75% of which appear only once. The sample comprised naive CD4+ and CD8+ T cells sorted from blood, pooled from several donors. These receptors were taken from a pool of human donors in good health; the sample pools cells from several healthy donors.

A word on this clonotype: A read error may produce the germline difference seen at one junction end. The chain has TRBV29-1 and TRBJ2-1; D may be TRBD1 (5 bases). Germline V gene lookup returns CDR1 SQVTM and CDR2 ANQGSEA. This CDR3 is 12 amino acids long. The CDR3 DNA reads TGCAGCGTCGATGACAGCTACAATGAGCATTTCTTC. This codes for CSVDDSYNEHFF.

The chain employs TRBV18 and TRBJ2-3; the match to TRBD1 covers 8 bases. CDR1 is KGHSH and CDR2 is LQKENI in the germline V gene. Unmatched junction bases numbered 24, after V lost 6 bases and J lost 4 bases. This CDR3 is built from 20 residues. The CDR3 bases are TGTGCCAGCTCTATCAACCGGGACAGGCGGAACCGAGCCACCCCAGATACGCAGTATTTT. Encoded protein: CASSINRDRRNRATPDTQYF.

CDR3 nucleotides: TGCGCCAGCAGCTTCGGATCACTGACTAGCGGAGCCTACGAGCAGTACTTC. Its translation is CASSFGSLTSGAYEQYF. The chain is built from TRBV5-1 and TRBJ2-7; 9 nucleotides align to TRBD2. J was trimmed by 2 bases and V by 2 bases; bases with no gene match: 11. CDR3 size: 17 residues. Germline V CDR1 and CDR2: SGHRS, YFSETQ.

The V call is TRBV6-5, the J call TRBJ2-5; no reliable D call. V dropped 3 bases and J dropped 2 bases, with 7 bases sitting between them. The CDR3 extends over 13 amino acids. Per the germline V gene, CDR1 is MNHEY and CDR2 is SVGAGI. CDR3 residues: CASSYTGQETQYF. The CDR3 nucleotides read TGTGCCAGCAGTTATACTGGGCAAGAGACCCAGTACTTC.

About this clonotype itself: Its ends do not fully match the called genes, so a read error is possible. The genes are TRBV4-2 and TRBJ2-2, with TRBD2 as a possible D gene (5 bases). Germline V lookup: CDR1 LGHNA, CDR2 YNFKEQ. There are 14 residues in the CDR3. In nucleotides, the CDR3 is TGTGCCAGCAGCCAAGAACCACTATCCGGGAAGCTGTTTTTT. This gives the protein CASSQEPLSGKLFF.

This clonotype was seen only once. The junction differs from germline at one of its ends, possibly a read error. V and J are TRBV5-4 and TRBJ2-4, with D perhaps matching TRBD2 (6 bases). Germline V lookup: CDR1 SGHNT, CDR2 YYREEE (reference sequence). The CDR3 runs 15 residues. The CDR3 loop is CANSLGHSGENIQYF. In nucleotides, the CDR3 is TGTGCCAACAGCTTGGGCCACTCGGGAGAAAACATTCAGTACTTC.

CDR3 in amino acids: CATKAGGLDEQFF. For the CDR3, the DNA is TGTGCCACCAAAGCGGGAGGTTTGGATGAGCAGTTCTTC. The genes are TRBV10-3 and TRBJ2-1, with 9 bases lining up with TRBD2. CDR3 length: 13 amino acids. The V segment lost 10 bases and the J segment 8 bases; nucleotides outside the gene matches: 9. Germline V gene data show CDR1 as ENHRY and CDR2 as SYGVKD.

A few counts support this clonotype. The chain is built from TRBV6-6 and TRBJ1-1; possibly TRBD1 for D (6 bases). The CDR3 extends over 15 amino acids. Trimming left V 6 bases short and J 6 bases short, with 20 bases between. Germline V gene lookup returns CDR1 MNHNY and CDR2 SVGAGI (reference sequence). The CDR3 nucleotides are TGTGCCAGCAGCTCGCCGGGACTTTGGGGGCCTGAAGCTTTCTTT. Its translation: CASSSPGLWGPEAFF.

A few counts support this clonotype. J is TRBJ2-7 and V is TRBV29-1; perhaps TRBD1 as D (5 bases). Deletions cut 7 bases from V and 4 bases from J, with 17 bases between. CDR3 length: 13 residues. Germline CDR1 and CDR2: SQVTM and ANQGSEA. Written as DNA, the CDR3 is TGCAGCGCCTCGACAGTTTTGGGGTACGAGCAGTACTTC. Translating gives CSASTVLGYEQYF.

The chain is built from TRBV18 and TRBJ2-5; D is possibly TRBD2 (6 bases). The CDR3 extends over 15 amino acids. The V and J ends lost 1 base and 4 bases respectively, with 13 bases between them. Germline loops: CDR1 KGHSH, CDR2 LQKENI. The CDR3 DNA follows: TGTGCCAGCTCACCACTTGTGGGGGACTTAGAGACCCAGTACTTC. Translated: CASSPLVGDLETQYF.

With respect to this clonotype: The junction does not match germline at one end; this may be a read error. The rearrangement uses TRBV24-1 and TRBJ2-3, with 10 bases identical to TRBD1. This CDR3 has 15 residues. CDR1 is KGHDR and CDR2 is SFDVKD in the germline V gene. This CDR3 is CATGDLGQGKDTQYF. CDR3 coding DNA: TGTGCCACCGGTGACCTGGGACAGGGGAAAGATACGCAGTATTTT.

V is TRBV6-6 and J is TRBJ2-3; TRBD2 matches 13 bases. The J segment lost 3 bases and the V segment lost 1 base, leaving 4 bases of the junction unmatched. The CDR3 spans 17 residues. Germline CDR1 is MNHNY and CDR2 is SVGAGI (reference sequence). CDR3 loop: CASSYFWTSGSTDTQYF. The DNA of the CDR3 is TGTGCCAGCAGTTACTTTTGGACTAGCGGGAGTACAGATACGCAGTATTTT.

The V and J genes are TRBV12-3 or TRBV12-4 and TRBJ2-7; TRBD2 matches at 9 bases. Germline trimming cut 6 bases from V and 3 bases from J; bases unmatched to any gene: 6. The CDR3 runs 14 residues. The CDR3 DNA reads TGTGCCAGCAGCCGTAGCGGGAGAGACTACGAGCAGTACTTC. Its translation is CASSRSGRDYEQYF.

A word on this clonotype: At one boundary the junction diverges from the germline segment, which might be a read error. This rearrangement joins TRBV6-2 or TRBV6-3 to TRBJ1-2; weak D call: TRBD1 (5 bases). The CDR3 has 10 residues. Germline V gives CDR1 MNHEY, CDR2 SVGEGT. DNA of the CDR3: TGTGCCAGCAGCCACCGGGGACTACACTTC. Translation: CASSHRGLHF.

CDR3 protein: CASSETVNTEAFF. CDR3 DNA sequence: TGTGCCAGCAGTGAGACAGTAAACACTGAAGCTTTCTTT. The chain links TRBV28 to TRBJ1-1, with D possibly matching TRBD1 (5 bases). This CDR3 spans 13 amino acids. From germline, CDR1 is MDHEN and CDR2 SYDVKM. V gave up 5 bases and J gave up 2 bases, with 9 bases separating them. Together with reference TRBV28 and TRBJ1-1, the CDR3 gives the full variable domain: DVKVTQSSRYLVKRTGEKVFLECVQDMDHENMFWYRQDPGLGLRLIYFSYDVKMKEKGDIPEGYSVSREKKERFSLILESASTNQTSMYLCASSETVNTEAFFGQGTRLTVV.